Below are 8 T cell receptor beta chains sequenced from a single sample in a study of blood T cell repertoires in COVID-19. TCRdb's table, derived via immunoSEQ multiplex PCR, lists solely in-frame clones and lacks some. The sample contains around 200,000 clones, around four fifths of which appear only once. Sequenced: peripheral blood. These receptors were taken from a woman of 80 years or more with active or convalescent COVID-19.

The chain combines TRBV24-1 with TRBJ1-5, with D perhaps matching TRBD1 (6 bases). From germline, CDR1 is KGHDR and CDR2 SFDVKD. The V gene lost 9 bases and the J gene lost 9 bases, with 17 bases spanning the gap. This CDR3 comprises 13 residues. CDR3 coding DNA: TGTGCCACCGCGACACAGGGAAGCCGGCCCCAGCATTTT. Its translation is CATATQGSRPQHF.

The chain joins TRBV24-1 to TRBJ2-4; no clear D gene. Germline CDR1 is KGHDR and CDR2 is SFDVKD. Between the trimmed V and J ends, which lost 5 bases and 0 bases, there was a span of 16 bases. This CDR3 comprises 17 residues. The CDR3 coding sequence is TGTGCCACCAGTGGCCCCCTGAGTGAGCTAGCCAAAAACATTCAGTACTTC. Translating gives CATSGPLSELAKNIQYF.

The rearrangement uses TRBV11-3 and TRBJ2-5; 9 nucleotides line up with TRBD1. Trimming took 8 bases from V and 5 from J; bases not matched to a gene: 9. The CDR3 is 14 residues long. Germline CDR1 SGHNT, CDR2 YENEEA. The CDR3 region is CASSKQGAYETQYF. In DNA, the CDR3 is TGTGCCAGCTCCAAACAGGGGGCATATGAGACCCAGTACTTC. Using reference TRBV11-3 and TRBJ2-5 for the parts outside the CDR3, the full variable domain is EAGVVQSPRYKIIEKKQPVAFWCNPISGHNTLYWYLQNLGQGPELLIRYENEEAVDDSQLPKDRFSAERLKGVDSTLKIQPAELGDSAVYLCASSKQGAYETQYFGPGTRLLVL.

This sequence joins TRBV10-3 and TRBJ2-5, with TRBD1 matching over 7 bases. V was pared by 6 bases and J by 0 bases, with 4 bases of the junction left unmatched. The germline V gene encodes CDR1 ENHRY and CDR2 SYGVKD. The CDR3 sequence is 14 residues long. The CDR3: CAISLTGNQETQYF. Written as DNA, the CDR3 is TGTGCCATCAGCCTGACAGGGAACCAAGAGACCCAGTACTTC.

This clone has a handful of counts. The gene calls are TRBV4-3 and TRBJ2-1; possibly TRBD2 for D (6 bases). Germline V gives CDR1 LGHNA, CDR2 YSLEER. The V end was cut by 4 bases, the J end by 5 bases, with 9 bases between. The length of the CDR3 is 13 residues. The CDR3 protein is CASSRDLNNEQFF. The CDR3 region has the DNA TGCGCCAGCAGCCGGGACTTAAACAATGAGCAGTTCTTC.

The CDR3 sequence is CASSLDGLGYSNQPQHF. Here the CDR3 DNA reads TGTGCCAGCAGCCTAGATGGGCTCGGTTATAGCAATCAGCCCCAGCATTTT. The rearrangement links TRBV7-2 to TRBJ1-5; D not certain. CDR1 SGHTA and CDR2 FQGNSA come from the germline V gene. The CDR3 consists of 17 residues. The V and J ends lost 5 bases and 0 bases respectively, with 17 bases between them.

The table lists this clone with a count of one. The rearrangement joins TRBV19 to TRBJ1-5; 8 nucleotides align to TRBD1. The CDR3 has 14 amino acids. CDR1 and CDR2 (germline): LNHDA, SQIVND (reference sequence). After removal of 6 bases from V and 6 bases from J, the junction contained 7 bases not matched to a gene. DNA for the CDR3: TGTGCCAGTAGGGGCACAGGGGGGGTTCAGCCCCAGCATTTT. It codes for CASRGTGGVQPQHF.

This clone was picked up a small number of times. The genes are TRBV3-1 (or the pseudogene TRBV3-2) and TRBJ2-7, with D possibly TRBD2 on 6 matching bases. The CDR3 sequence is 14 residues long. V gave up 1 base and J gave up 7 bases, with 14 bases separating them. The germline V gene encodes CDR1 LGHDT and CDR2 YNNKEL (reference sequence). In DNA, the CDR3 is TGTGCCAGCAGCCAAGGGCGGGGCAGCCGAGAGCAGTACTTC. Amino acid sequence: CASSQGRGSREQYF.